A single sample gave rise to the 11 T cell receptor beta chains below, sequenced in a study of blood T cell repertoires in COVID-19. The assay was immunoSEQ multiplex PCR, and TCRdb's table has in-frame clones only and misses some. Of about 300,000 clones in the sample, around 80% were seen once. The specimen was peripheral blood. Source of these receptors: a woman in her 50s with acute or convalescent COVID-19.

Only a few counts were recorded for this clone. The V call is TRBV9, the J call TRBJ2-5; 8 bases fit TRBD2. The junction had 8 bases not matched to a gene; V was cut back by 6 bases and J by 1 base. Germline V gene sequence: CDR1 SGDLS, CDR2 YYNGEE. This CDR3 is 15 amino acids long. The CDR3 DNA reads as TGTGCCAGCAACTTCCGGGGGGGACTCCAAGAGACCCAGTACTTC. Protein product: CASNFRGGLQETQYF. The whole variable domain, remainder taken from reference TRBV9 and TRBJ2-5, is DSGVTQTPKHLITATGQRVTLRCSPRSGDLSVYWYQQSLDQGLQFLIQYYNGEERAKGNILERFSAQQFPDLHSELNLSSLELGDSALYFCASNFRGGLQETQYFGPGTRLLVL.

The gene calls are TRBV5-1 and TRBJ1-4, with TRBD1 identical over 8 bases. Germline V CDR1 and CDR2: SGHRS, YFSETQ. With 4 bases clipped from V and 3 bases from J, the junction kept 5 bases outside the gene matches. There are 15 residues in the CDR3. CDR3 protein: CASSLGTGPNEKLFF. CDR3 nucleotides: TGCGCCAGCAGCCTTGGGACAGGTCCTAATGAAAAACTGTTTTTT.

This chain connects TRBV7-3 to TRBJ2-5, with TRBD1 matching over 8 bases. The germline V gene encodes CDR1 SGHTA and CDR2 FQGTGA. V dropped 5 bases and J dropped 5; count of bases not matched to a gene: 10. The CDR3 loop spans 15 amino acids. The CDR3: CASSPGQGAWETQYF. The CDR3 DNA is TGTGCCAGCAGCCCAGGACAGGGTGCTTGGGAGACCCAGTACTTC. Based on the CDR3 plus reference TRBV7-3 and TRBJ2-5, the full variable domain is GAGVSQTPSNKVTEKGKYVELRCDPISGHTALYWYRQSLGQGPEFLIYFQGTGAADDSGLPNDRFFAVRPEGSVSTLKIQRTERGDSAVYLCASSPGQGAWETQYFGPGTRLLVL.

The chain recombines TRBV10-3 with TRBJ1-3; D uncertain. Germline CDR1 reads ENHRY; CDR2 reads SYGVKD. This CDR3 has 14 residues. Deletions cut 6 bases from V and 4 bases from J, with 13 bases between. CDR3 nucleotide sequence: TGTGCCATCAGCCGACAACAGATGGGAAACACCATATATTTT. It specifies CAISRQQMGNTIYF.

The chain is built from TRBV19 and TRBJ1-2; 7 nucleotides line up with TRBD1. Trimming took 7 bases from V and 3 from J; bases not matched to a gene: 11. CDR1 LNHDA and CDR2 SQIVND come from the germline V gene (reference sequence). The CDR3 runs 15 residues. CDR3 sequence reads: CASISGQKTYYGYTF. DNA of the CDR3: TGTGCCAGTATTTCGGGACAGAAAACTTACTATGGCTACACCTTC.

Only one count was recorded for this clone. The gene calls are TRBV6-6 and TRBJ1-1; the match to TRBD1 covers 10 bases. The CDR3 has 16 amino acids. Germline CDR1 is MNHNY and CDR2 is SVGAGI (reference sequence). Unmatched junction bases numbered 14, after V lost 6 bases and J lost 7 bases. CDR3 coding DNA: TGTGCCAGCAGCCCCACCCAGGGACAGGGGACGTTTGAAGCTTTCTTT. Its protein product is CASSPTQGQGTFEAFF.

The gene calls are TRBV30 and TRBJ1-3; no clear D gene. Trimming cost V 0 bases and J 4 bases, with 16 bases left between them. From germline, CDR1 is GTSNPN and CDR2 SVGIG (reference sequence). The CDR3 is 16 residues long. CDR3 DNA sequence: TGTGCCTGGAGTGTACGGCAGTCCGTAGCGGGAAACACCATATATTTT. Translating it yields CAWSVRQSVAGNTIYF.

The rearrangement links TRBV6-1 to TRBJ2-7, with D unresolved. V lost 2 bases to trimming and J lost 3 bases, with 5 bases between them. The CDR3 is made up of 12 amino acids. Germline CDR1 and CDR2: MNHNS and SASEGT. CDR3 DNA sequence: TGTGCCAGCAGTGAATCCCTCTACGAGCAGTACTTC. It encodes CASSESLYEQYF.

This chain links TRBV14 with TRBJ1-6; TRBD1 matches at 10 bases. Germline values: CDR1 SGHDN, CDR2 FVKESK. The V segment lost 3 bases and the J segment 9 bases; nucleotides outside the gene matches: 5. The CDR3 is 15 residues long. The CDR3: CASSQGGQGLSPLHF. CDR3 bases: TGTGCCAGCAGCCAGGGGGGACAGGGGCTTTCACCCCTCCACTTT.

The chain has TRBV6-5 and TRBJ1-1; TRBD1 aligns across 7 bases. The CDR3 spans 13 residues. Germline lookup yields CDR1 MNHEY and CDR2 SVGAGI. V lost 2 bases to trimming and J lost 6 bases; unmatched junction nucleotides: 3. CDR3 DNA sequence: TGTGCCAGCAGTTACCCCGACAGGGCTGAAGCTTTCTTT. It yields the protein CASSYPDRAEAFF.

The chain couples TRBV2 to TRBJ1-1; TRBD1 aligns across 8 bases. V dropped 6 bases and J dropped 0; count of bases not matched to a gene: 6. Germline V CDR1 and CDR2: SNHLY, FYNNEI. The CDR3 loop spans 15 amino acids. CDR3: CASSRGRSMNTEAFF. The CDR3 DNA reads TGTGCCAGCAGCAGGGGGCGCAGCATGAACACTGAAGCTTTCTTT. Full variable domain (remainder filled in from reference TRBV2 and TRBJ1-1): EPEVTQTPSHQVTQMGQEVILRCVPISNHLYFYWYRQILGQKVEFLVSFYNNEISEKSEIFDDQFSVERPDGSNFTLKIRSTKLEDSAMYFCASSRGRSMNTEAFFGQGTRLTVV.